The 12 T cell receptor beta chains reported below all come from one sample, sequenced in a study of blood T cell repertoires in COVID-19. Assay used: immunoSEQ multiplex PCR; TCRdb lists only in-frame clones, some missing. The data contain some 300,000 clones, around 90% of them seen just once; the ten biggest clones take up under 2.5%. Input material: PBMCs or T cells enriched from blood (not recorded which). The receptors derive from a woman aged 60-75 years in a cohort exposed to, infected with or recovered from COVID-19 (not recorded which).

The chain employs TRBV25-1 and TRBJ2-3; a possible D gene is TRBD2 (5 bases). The CDR3 covers 14 residues. Trimming pared 5 bases from V and 0 bases from J, leaving 9 bases between. Germline V gene lookup returns CDR1 MGHDK and CDR2 SYGVNS. CDR3 sequence: CASSRERSTDTQYF. DNA of the CDR3: TGTGCCAGCAGTCGAGAGCGGAGCACAGATACGCAGTATTTT.

The chain is built from TRBV28 and TRBJ2-1; 12 positions agree with TRBD2. The germline V gene has CDR1 MDHEN and CDR2 SYDVKM. The CDR3 covers 14 residues. V lost 5 bases to trimming and J lost 15 bases; unmatched junction nucleotides: 11. DNA of the CDR3: TGTGCCAGCAGTGCGACTAGCGGGAGAGGGGTAGGGTTCTTC. Translation: CASSATSGRGVGFF. Complete variable domain (other parts from reference TRBV28 and TRBJ2-1): DVKVTQSSRYLVKRTGEKVFLECVQDMDHENMFWYRQDPGLGLRLIYFSYDVKMKEKGDIPEGYSVSREKKERFSLILESASTNQTSMYLCASSATSGRGVGFFGPGTRLTVL.

The rearrangement uses TRBV24-1 and TRBJ2-3, with 10 bases matching TRBD2. Germline lookup yields CDR1 KGHDR and CDR2 SFDVKD. V lost 8 bases, J lost 8 bases, and 9 bases stayed unmatched. This CDR3 comprises 14 residues. The CDR3: CATKRSSGGGTQYF. CDR3 nucleotides: TGTGCCACCAAAAGGTCTAGCGGGGGCGGTACGCAGTATTTT.

The genes are TRBV19 and TRBJ1-2; D not certain. V was clipped by 9 bases and J by 7 bases, with 18 bases between them. This CDR3 spans 13 amino acids. From germline, CDR1 is LNHDA and CDR2 SQIVND (reference sequence). The CDR3 spells CASNRMGAGGYTF. The DNA for the CDR3 is TGTGCCAGCAATAGGATGGGCGCGGGTGGCTACACCTTC.

This chain links TRBV3-1 (or the pseudogene TRBV3-2) with TRBJ2-1; tentative D call: TRBD1 (6 bases). Trimming removed 0 bases at V and 16 bases at J, with 19 bases between. Germline lookup yields CDR1 LGHDT and CDR2 YNNKEL (reference sequence). The CDR3 extends over 14 amino acids. CDR3 sequence: CASSQEGAPATGFF. The CDR3, as DNA: TGTGCCAGCAGCCAAGAGGGGGCGCCTGCCACAGGATTCTTC.

V is TRBV28 and J is TRBJ1-5, with a weak D call TRBD1 (6 bases). V gave up 2 bases and J gave up 1 base, with 15 bases separating them. The CDR3 runs to 17 residues. Germline values: CDR1 MDHEN, CDR2 SYDVKM. CDR3 protein: CASSLREGDLSNQPQHF. In DNA, the CDR3 is TGTGCCAGCAGTTTAAGGGAGGGGGATCTCAGCAATCAGCCCCAGCATTTT.

The chain's CDR3 is CSASGGLVNYGYTF. CDR3 DNA: TGCAGTGCTAGTGGGGGACTGGTTAACTATGGCTACACCTTC. The V and J genes are TRBV20-1 and TRBJ1-2; D is perhaps TRBD1 (5 bases). V was pared by 3 bases and J by 1 base, with 12 bases between. In germline, CDR1 is DFQATT, CDR2 SNEGSKA (reference sequence). This CDR3 region has 14 residues.

The rearrangement joins TRBV28 to TRBJ1-6, with D perhaps matching TRBD1 (5 bases). Germline V gene data show CDR1 as MDHEN and CDR2 as SYDVKM. The CDR3 covers 12 residues. V shed 7 bases and J shed 7 bases, with 8 bases lying between them. Written as DNA, the CDR3 is TGTGCCAGCACCAGGGCAAATTCACCCCTCCACTTT. It yields the protein CASTRANSPLHF.

This clone was picked up one time. The chain combines TRBV28 with TRBJ2-6; possibly TRBD1 for D (5 bases). The CDR3 consists of 18 residues. Germline loops: CDR1 MDHEN, CDR2 SYDVKM. Trimming shortened V by 5 bases and J by 0 bases, and 17 bases separated the two germline ends. The CDR3 DNA sequence: TGTGCCAGCAGTCCCTTGACATCCAGGGACTCTGGGGCCAACGTCCTGACTTTC. Protein: CASSPLTSRDSGANVLTF.

The chain joins TRBV6-1 to TRBJ2-7, with 7 bases lining up with TRBD1. Germline-derived CDR1 and CDR2 are MNHNS and SASEGT. The length of the CDR3 is 15 residues. With V trimmed by 3 bases and J by 4 bases, 9 bases remained unmatched. In DNA form, the CDR3 reads TGTGCCAGCAGTGATTTTACAGGGGATGGATACGAGCAGTACTTC. It specifies CASSDFTGDGYEQYF.

The chain carries TRBV5-4 and TRBJ1-1; TRBD1 matches 10 bases. With 3 bases clipped from V and 7 bases from J, the junction kept 9 bases outside the gene matches. The CDR3 sequence is 15 residues long. Germline values: CDR1 SGHNT, CDR2 YYREEE (reference sequence). Written as DNA, the CDR3 is TGTGCCAGCAGCTCTCCGGGACAGGGGAGAGGTGAAGCTTTCTTT. Translation gives CASSSPGQGRGEAFF.

V gene TRBV20-1 combines with J gene TRBJ1-2; 8 bases match TRBD1. The CDR3 sequence is 13 residues long. Germline V gives CDR1 DFQATT, CDR2 SNEGSKA (reference sequence). V shed 3 bases and J 8 bases; nucleotides not matched to a gene: 8. The CDR3 reads CSASQGAKRGYTF. CDR3 bases: TGCAGTGCTAGTCAGGGGGCAAAAAGGGGCTACACCTTC.